This T cell receptor (beta chain) was retrieved from a study of cytomegalovirus exposure and HLA in healthy donors. The CDR3 totals 12 residues. The germline CDR1 and CDR2 sequences are MNHEY and SMNVEV (reference sequence). V was trimmed by 6 bases and J by 5 bases, leaving 5 bases between them. Vbeta (60) and Jbeta (13) primers were used in the PCR. The table came from immunoSEQ multiplex PCR; TCRdb's copy has only in-frame clones and leaves some out. The sample lists more than 95,000 clones; around four fifths were seen once. Sequencing was performed on PBMCs. This sequence joins TRBV27 and TRBJ1-6; no clear D. This TCR derives from a man between 18 and 29 years old in good health and CMV-seropositive. CDR3 sequence: CASSINNSPLHF. The CDR3 DNA reads TGTGCCAGCAGCATCAATAATTCACCCCTCCACTTT.